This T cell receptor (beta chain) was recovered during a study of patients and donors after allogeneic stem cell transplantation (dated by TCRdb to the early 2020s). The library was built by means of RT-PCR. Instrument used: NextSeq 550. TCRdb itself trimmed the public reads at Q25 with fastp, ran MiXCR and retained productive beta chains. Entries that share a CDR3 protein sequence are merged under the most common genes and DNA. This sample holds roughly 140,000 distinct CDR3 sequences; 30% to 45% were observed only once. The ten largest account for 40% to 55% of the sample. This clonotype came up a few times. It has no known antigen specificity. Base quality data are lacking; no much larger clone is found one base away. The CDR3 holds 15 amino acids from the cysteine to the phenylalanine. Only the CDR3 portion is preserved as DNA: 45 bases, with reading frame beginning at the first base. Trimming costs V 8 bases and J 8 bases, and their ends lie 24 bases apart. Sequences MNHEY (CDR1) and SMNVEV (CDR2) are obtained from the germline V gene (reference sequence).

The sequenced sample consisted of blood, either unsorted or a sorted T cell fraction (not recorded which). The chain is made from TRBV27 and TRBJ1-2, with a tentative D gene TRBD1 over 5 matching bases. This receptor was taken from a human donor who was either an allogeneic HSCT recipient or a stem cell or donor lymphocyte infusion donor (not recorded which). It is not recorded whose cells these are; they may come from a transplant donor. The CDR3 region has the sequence CASALGASPIGGYTF. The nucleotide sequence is TGTGCCAGCGCCCTAGGGGCCTCCCCAATCGGAGGCTACACCTTC.